Below are 21 T cell receptor beta chains sequenced from a single sample in a study of blood T cell repertoires in COVID-19. TCRdb's copy holds only in-frame clones and misses some; the assay was immunoSEQ multiplex PCR. The top ten hold around 3.4% of the sample, which has about 380,000 clones, 85% seen once. The sequenced sample was peripheral blood. The source of these receptors is a woman under 30 with acute or convalescent COVID-19.

J is TRBJ2-7 and V is TRBV7-2; no clear D. The V and J ends lost 2 bases and 0 bases respectively, with 11 bases between them. Germline V lookup: CDR1 SGHTA, CDR2 FQGNSA. This CDR3 comprises 15 residues. The CDR3 DNA sequence: TGTGCCAGCAGCTTAACTCCTATAAGCTCCTACGAGCAGTACTTC. Translating gives CASSLTPISSYEQYF.

The chain uses TRBV7-2 and TRBJ2-3, with D possibly matching TRBD1 (6 bases). CDR3 length: 17 residues. Trimming removed 2 bases from V and 2 bases from J, with 17 bases in between. CDR1 SGHTA and CDR2 FQGNSA come from the germline V gene. Here the CDR3 DNA reads TGTGCCAGCAGCTTAACTACAGGGATGATTGCCACAGATACGCAGTATTTT. Amino acids: CASSLTTGMIATDTQYF.

V usage is TRBV6-1 and J usage is TRBJ1-2; D unresolved. The CDR3 contains 13 residues. Trimming stripped 1 base from V and 3 bases from J, with 6 bases between. Germline V gene data show CDR1 as MNHNS and CDR2 as SASEGT. Here the CDR3 reads CASSEGPYYGYTF. The DNA for the CDR3 is TGTGCCAGCAGTGAAGGGCCTTACTATGGCTACACCTTC.

The chain has TRBV4-1 and TRBJ1-5, with 9 bases matching TRBD1. Trimming cost V 0 bases and J 8 bases; bases outside gene matches: 11. This CDR3 region has 17 residues. In germline, CDR1 is MGHRA, CDR2 YSYEKL. The CDR3 here is CASSQDVGGQGMEPQHF. The CDR3 nucleotides are TGCGCCAGCAGCCAAGATGTAGGAGGACAGGGGATGGAGCCCCAGCATTTT.

This rearrangement joins TRBV28 to TRBJ2-3; 8 positions match TRBD1. J lost 5 bases, V lost 1 base, and 5 bases had no gene match. This CDR3 spans 15 amino acids. The germline gives CDR1 MDHEN, CDR2 SYDVKM. Here the CDR3 reads CASSLFQGAGDTQYF. CDR3 nucleotides: TGTGCCAGCAGTTTATTTCAGGGGGCAGGAGATACGCAGTATTTT.

CDR3 coding DNA: TGTGCCAGCAGTTACGGGACAGATCCTAGGAACGAGCAGTACTTC. Protein sequence: CASSYGTDPRNEQYF. The chain is built from TRBV27 and TRBJ2-7; 7 bases agree with TRBD1. Germline CDR1 reads MNHEY; CDR2 reads SMNVEV (reference sequence). The CDR3 extends over 15 amino acids. Trimming took 4 bases from V and 5 from J; bases not matched to a gene: 11.

The rearrangement joins TRBV27 to TRBJ2-4; D is possibly TRBD1 (5 bases). The V and J ends lost 3 bases and 1 base respectively, with 25 bases between them. Germline CDR1 MNHEY, CDR2 SMNVEV (reference sequence). The CDR3 has 20 amino acids. The CDR3 DNA is TGTGCCAGCAGTTTGCGTTTTGGCTTACAGGACCTTCTCGCCAAAAACATTCAGTACTTC. Its translation: CASSLRFGLQDLLAKNIQYF.

The chain links TRBV1 to TRBJ2-3; the table's D gene call, TRBD2, was not cross checked with the DNA. TRBV1 constitutes a pseudogene. This CDR3 is 16 amino acids long. The CDR3 sequence: CTSRGFGAGDADTQYF. The CDR3 DNA sequence: TGCACCAGCAGAGGTTTTGGGGCGGGAGATGCAGATACGCAGTATTTT.

As concerns this clone: The same CDR3 can be traced to other DNA sequences in this sample. The chain couples TRBV6-5 to TRBJ2-7; 7 bases are shared with TRBD1. V was pared by 6 bases and J by 4 bases, with 0 bases of the junction left unmatched. CDR1 is MNHEY and CDR2 is SVGAGI in the germline V gene. CDR3 length: 11 amino acids. CDR3 loop: CASSRGYEQYF. In nucleotides, the CDR3 is TGTGCCAGCAGCAGGGGGTACGAGCAGTACTTC.

This clone was observed a single time. This chain links TRBV4-1 with TRBJ2-5, with TRBD2 identical over 8 bases. From germline, CDR1 is MGHRA and CDR2 YSYEKL. The trim removed 5 bases at V and 3 bases at J, leaving 8 bases unmatched. CDR3 length equals 15 residues. The CDR3 DNA reads as TGCGCCAGCAGCGCCCCCGGTAGCGGGGAAGAGACCCAGTACTTC. Amino acids: CASSAPGSGEETQYF.

V gene TRBV10-3 combines with J gene TRBJ1-2; TRBD1 agrees at 9 bases. The germline V gene has CDR1 ENHRY and CDR2 SYGVKD. The J segment lost 4 bases and the V segment lost 0 bases, leaving 6 bases of the junction unmatched. This CDR3 region has 16 residues. CDR3 sequence reads: CAISESYRGQAYGYTF. The CDR3 DNA reads as TGTGCCATCAGTGAGTCCTACAGGGGGCAGGCCTATGGCTACACCTTC.

Of note for this clone: In the same sample, other DNA sequences code for this CDR3. The chain is built from TRBV27 and TRBJ1-2; 7 bases map to TRBD1. The CDR3 covers 13 residues. CDR1 and CDR2 (germline): MNHEY, SMNVEV (reference sequence). V lost 3 bases, J lost 2 bases, and 0 bases stayed unmatched. Here the CDR3 DNA reads TGTGCCAGCAGTTTGGGACAGAACTATGGCTACACCTTC. Amino acid sequence: CASSLGQNYGYTF.

The CDR3 DNA is TGTGCCAGCAGCAAACAGGGATACGAGCAGTACTTC. This encodes CASSKQGYEQYF. The chain carries TRBV21-1 and TRBJ2-7; the table calls TRBD1, which could not be checked here. TRBV21-1 is assigned pseudogene status. The length of the CDR3 is 12 residues.

CDR3 amino acids: CAIKVAGVSTQYF. As DNA, the CDR3 is TGTGCCATCAAGGTAGCGGGAGTCAGTACGCAGTATTTT. This chain joins TRBV10-3 and TRBJ2-3; 9 bases align to TRBD2. The V gene end was trimmed by 7 bases and the J gene end by 8 bases; junction bases not matched to a gene: 7. Germline loops: CDR1 ENHRY, CDR2 SYGVKD. This CDR3 is 13 amino acids long.

The chain carries TRBV7-6 and TRBJ2-3, with D possibly matching TRBD2 (6 bases). This CDR3 spans 13 amino acids. V gave up 4 bases and J gave up 6 bases, with 11 bases separating them. Germline V gene lookup returns CDR1 SGHVS and CDR2 FNYEAQ. CDR3 residues: CASSSRDFDTQYF. The CDR3 nucleotides are TGTGCCAGCAGCTCCCGGGACTTTGATACGCAGTATTTT.

This chain links TRBV24-1 with TRBJ1-1; the D gene is possibly TRBD1 (6 bases). The CDR3 runs 15 residues. Per germline, CDR1 KGHDR and CDR2 SFDVKD. Trimming cost V 5 bases and J 1 base, with 13 bases left between them. The CDR3 sequence: CATSGPRGWNTEAFF. In DNA, the CDR3 is TGTGCCACCAGTGGCCCCAGGGGCTGGAACACTGAAGCTTTCTTT.

V and J are TRBV7-3 and TRBJ2-3; 10 positions agree with TRBD1. Germline V gives CDR1 SGHTA, CDR2 FQGTGA. The CDR3 is 14 residues long. The trim removed 7 bases at V and 6 bases at J, leaving 7 bases unmatched. This chain's CDR3 is CASIKDRGTDTQYF. CDR3 sequence (DNA): TGTGCCAGCATCAAGGACAGGGGGACGGATACGCAGTATTTT.

The chain combines TRBV5-1 with TRBJ2-7, with 12 bases identical to TRBD1. The CDR3 has 16 amino acids. The ends lost 4 bases at V and 2 bases at J; junction bases unmatched: 7. Germline values: CDR1 SGHRS, CDR2 YFSETQ. The CDR3 region is CASSGGTGGPPYEQYF. The CDR3 DNA sequence: TGCGCCAGCAGCGGGGGGACAGGGGGCCCCCCCTACGAGCAGTACTTC.

V is TRBV28 and J is TRBJ1-1; 7 bases are a match to TRBD1. Germline CDR1 is MDHEN and CDR2 is SYDVKM. V lost 5 bases to trimming and J lost 11 bases; unmatched junction nucleotides: 14. The CDR3 loop spans 14 amino acids. The CDR3 DNA reads as TGTGCCAGCAGTAGACAGGGCGGGCTTCCAGTTGCTTTCTTT. Encoded protein: CASSRQGGLPVAFF.

The rearrangement joins TRBV9 to TRBJ2-7; 11 positions agree with TRBD2. Losses at the gene ends were 0 bases for V and 9 bases for J; bases not matched to a gene: 11. This CDR3 has 16 residues. Germline V gene data show CDR1 as SGDLS and CDR2 as YYNGEE. CDR3 sequence: CASSVDGRTSGSRQYF. The CDR3 nucleotides are TGTGCCAGCAGCGTAGATGGTAGGACTAGCGGGTCTAGGCAGTACTTC.

This clone was counted only a few times. The chain has TRBV29-1 and TRBJ1-1; D may be TRBD1 (5 bases). V gave up 1 base and J gave up 1 base, with 7 bases separating them. Looked up from germline, CDR1 is SQVTM and CDR2 is ANQGSEA. CDR3 length: 13 amino acids. The CDR3, as DNA: TGCAGCGTTGAAGGGACACAGAACACTGAAGCTTTCTTT. Its translation is CSVEGTQNTEAFF.